This T cell receptor beta chain was captured in a study of blood T cell repertoires in COVID-19 (TCRdb year 2020). Study-level background: Collaborator samples came from the United States, Italy and Spain and covered acute and convalescent phases of COVID-19. The repertoires were released in a freely available public database meant as a resource for research on the immune response to SARS-CoV-2. HLA class I and class II types, where available, came from metadata supplied by the sample provider rather than from assay-based typing. Sample metadata almost always included a de-identified subject ID, COVID-19 status, age in years and sex. The material from the prospective study consisted of cDNA or gDNA derived from T cells, B-cell-depleted T cells, or PBMCs. Subjects who had been exposed to COVID-19, were actively infected with it, or had recovered from it provided the deeply sampled blood TCRbeta repertoires that made up the dataset. Samples were obtained from the ongoing ImmuneRACE study (first 160 participants) and from over a thousand subjects provided by 6 global collaborators. What the study reported, not specific to this receptor: The quantity of clinical and demographic metadata differed by source and by participant and was supplied without curation.

V ends up 6 bases short and J 1 base short, with an unmatched junction base count of 7. The germline V gene supplies CDR1 SGHAT and CDR2 FQNNGV. The CDR3 sequence holds 15 residues, the cysteine and phenylalanine included. Just the 45-base CDR3 DNA is kept, in frame starting at base 1. Each collaborating institution followed its own protocols to collect whole blood in K2EDTA tubes. Collaborator samples were shipped for TCRbeta analysis as frozen whole blood, isolated PBMCs, or DNA extracted from either sample type. Details on this clone: Its binding antigen is unknown. No qualities accompany the bases; no much larger clone lies one base away.

The immunoSEQ Assay, a bias-controlled multiplex PCR, was used to amplify TCRbeta CDR3 regions from genomic DNA. The authors' analysis ran thus. The number of nucleated cells in each sample was estimated by amplification of reference gene primers within the assay. To quantify the absolute abundance of each unique TCRbeta CDR3 rearrangement, sequence reads were collapsed and filtered. For each sample, productive Simpson clonality was calculated as the square root of Simpson's diversity index over productive rearrangements. Sourced from immuneACCESS, this table was stored by TCRdb with only in-frame sequences that have V and J called. A share of the clones is absent; for the studies checked, an unresolved V gene accounts for under half, and the remainder has no known explanation. V, J and clone size reflect that table, while D and trimming were determined from the DNA. The sample table shows approximately 110,000 clones, and around 89% are seen once. The top ten clonotypes cover 4% to 5.5% of the sample.

The receptor was derived from a woman aged 50 to 65 with acute or convalescent COVID-19. Recombination connected TRBV11-2 to TRBJ1-2; 8 of the junction bases match TRBD1. Sequenced: peripheral blood. The DNA sequence is given as TGTGCCAGCAGGACAACACAGGGGGTTAACTATGGCTACACCTTC. This yields the protein CASRTTQGVNYGYTF.